This paragraph covers one T cell receptor (beta chain) sequence. J lost 1 base, V lost 5 bases, and 7 bases had no gene match. Germline assignment: CDR1 SEHNR and CDR2 FQNEAQ (reference sequence). The CDR3 runs 15 residues. Per the study methods: Amplification from reference gene primers served as the basis for estimated nucleated cell counts. Some clones are missing from TCRdb's copy, which holds only in-frame ones; the method was immunoSEQ multiplex PCR. Clone size and V and J calls were adopted from that table, with D and trimming inferred from the DNA. The sample has 9,500 to 15,000 clones, about 71% seen once. The data were taken from a study of blood T cell repertoires in COVID-19. The overall study: The study drew acute and convalescent COVID-19 samples from the United States, Italy and Spain. Nucleic acid was either cDNA or gDNA, and it came from T cells, B-cell-depleted T cells, or PBMCs.

Followed over time, Seattle patients had been enrolled while infection was active. The rearrangement joins TRBV7-9 to TRBJ1-1; TRBD1 aligns across 7 bases. Source material: peripheral blood. The receptor comes from a man in his 60s with COVID-19, enrolled during active disease. In DNA, the CDR3 is TGTGCCAGCAGCCCGAAGACAGGGCAGAACACTGAAGCTTTCTTT. Translation gives CASSPKTGQNTEAFF.